This TCR beta chain was documented in a study of a mutant IDH1 vaccine in newly diagnosed glioma. The wider study: Investigators started vaccination 4-6 weeks after radiotherapy alone, or with temozolomide cycles. Earlier treatment was radiotherapy, temozolomide, or both, with most getting both.

Note on this clone: Its specificity is unknown.

The time point denotes: week 47, end of study. Doses comprised 300 ug of mutant IDH1 20-mer peptide each, plus topical imiquimod. Clones were read by immunoSEQ multiplex PCR, and TCRdb kept only the in-frame ones, dropping some. The table includes roughly 21,000 clones, approximately 81% detected once. The CDR3 contains 11 residues. The germline V gene has CDR1 SGHAT and CDR2 FQNNGV. V was shortened by 3 bases and J by 7 bases, with 6 bases between the two germline ends. V is TRBV11-2 and J is TRBJ1-2; D call uncertain. Sequencing used PBMCs, obtained from a glioma patient whose treatment included an IDH1 peptide vaccine. This receptor was identified in a man between 40 and 49 years old with glioma. The CDR3 loop reads CASSFGFGYTF. The CDR3 nucleotides are TGTGCCAGCAGCTTTGGGTTTGGCTACACCTTC.